The rows below give T cell receptor beta chains drawn from one sample of a study of blood T cell repertoires in COVID-19. Only in-frame clones appear in the TCRdb table, and some are missing; sequencing was by immunoSEQ multiplex PCR. The table shows roughly 250,000 clones, with about 90% occurring only once. Sequencing was carried out using peripheral blood. The receptors derive from a person aged 18 to 30 with COVID-19, enrolled during active disease. The CDR3 runs from the conserved cysteine through the conserved F or W.

v_call cdr3_aa
TRBV18 CASSELAGEYNEQFF
TRBV12-5 CASGFGLAGTQETQYF
TRBV2 CASSGRDRGNTIYF
TRBV29-1 CSVEQAVEGLREKLFF
TRBV6-5 CASRRTGIEETQYF
TRBV9 CASSGLKGEQYF
TRBV27 CASSPGRGQPQHF
TRBV4-1 CASSQLGGGGSQPQHF
TRBV5-1 CASSSQGNEQYF
TRBV19 CASNNNRDGISYEQYF
TRBV4-1 CASSQELAGAAGGHEQFF
TRBV5-1 CASQREAQETQYF
TRBV2 CASSHTSSGSSYNEQFF
TRBV7-8 CASSAPGTGDQPQHF
TRBV28 CASSLGGGEEQYF
TRBV2 CASTGQGATEAFF
TRBV18 CASSPLRVGADFMNTEAFF
TRBV19 CASSTPGWTGASGNFYEQYF
TRBV5-4 CAAGTSGRTDTQYF
TRBV6-6 CASSYIGGVNSPLHF
TRBV9 CASSVTVMNTEAFF
TRBV25-1 CASRPGTATYEQYF
TRBV3-1/TRBV3-2 CATGTGLSGEQYF
TRBV27 CASSLSLAGAYNEQFF
TRBV6-5 CASSGLAGRGETQYF
TRBV2 CASSGGLYTGELFF